The 29 T cell receptor beta chains below all came from one sample that was sequenced in a study of PD-1 and CTLA-4 blockade in melanoma. Measured with immunoSEQ multiplex PCR; TCRdb has only the in-frame clones, and not every one. The sample lists about 31,000 clones; 80% to 95% were seen once. The specimen comprised CD8+ T cells from peripheral blood, sampled from a patient given anti-PD-1 treatment. The receptors stem from a human donor with melanoma.

The chain joins TRBV10-1 to TRBJ2-1, with 11 bases fitting TRBD2. The CDR3 totals 15 residues. With V trimmed by 3 bases and J by 6 bases, 4 bases remained unmatched. Germline-derived CDR1 and CDR2 are WNHNN and SYGVQD (reference sequence). For the CDR3, the DNA is TGCGCCAGCAGTGACCTAGCGGGAGGAAGCAATGAGCAGTTCTTC. Residues: CASSDLAGGSNEQFF.

This clone is a singleton in its sample. This sequence joins TRBV9 and TRBJ1-6, with D possibly matching TRBD1 (5 bases). V lost 4 bases, J lost 6 bases, and 11 bases lay in between. Per the germline V gene, CDR1 is SGDLS and CDR2 is YYNGEE. The CDR3 is made up of 14 amino acids. DNA of the CDR3: TGTGCCAGCAGCCCGACAGCCTCTAATTCACCCCTCCACTTT. Translated: CASSPTASNSPLHF. Based on the CDR3 plus reference TRBV9 and TRBJ1-6, the full variable domain is DSGVTQTPKHLITATGQRVTLRCSPRSGDLSVYWYQQSLDQGLQFLIQYYNGEERAKGNILERFSAQQFPDLHSELNLSSLELGDSALYFCASSPTASNSPLHFGNGTRLTVT.

The chain carries TRBV27 and TRBJ2-7; D gene ambiguous. The germline V gene has CDR1 MNHEY and CDR2 SMNVEV (reference sequence). The germline V and J ends were trimmed by 4 bases and 7 bases, with 20 bases remaining between them. The CDR3 contains 15 residues. CDR3 protein: CASSSDKDLFGEQYF. In DNA, the CDR3 is TGTGCCAGCAGTTCAGACAAGGATCTTTTTGGAGAGCAGTACTTC.

As concerns this clone: The sample holds other DNA sequences that translate to the same CDR3. The chain combines TRBV9 with TRBJ1-2; D perhaps matches TRBD1 (5 bases). Germline V gives CDR1 SGDLS, CDR2 YYNGEE. CDR3 length equals 13 residues. V was cut by 0 bases and J by 3 bases, with 6 bases left in between. CDR3 bases: TGTGCCAGCAGCGTAGGGGGGGACTATGGCTACACCTTC. This encodes CASSVGGDYGYTF.

The chain uses TRBV6-5 and TRBJ1-1; D not certain. Germline loops: CDR1 MNHEY, CDR2 SVGAGI. The ends were cut back, 0 bases at V and 8 bases at J, with 13 bases in the middle. The CDR3 sequence is 14 residues long. The CDR3 DNA reads as TGTGCCAGCAGTTACTCGAGGAGAATGGTAGAAGCTTTCTTT. Translated: CASSYSRRMVEAFF.

The chain joins TRBV5-5 to TRBJ1-1; D may be TRBD1 (5 bases). Germline CDR1 and CDR2: SGHKS and YYEKEE (reference sequence). CDR3 size: 14 residues. The V and J ends lost 3 bases and 2 bases respectively, with 11 bases between them. CDR3 sequence: CASSSEGDNTEAFF. The CDR3, as DNA: TGTGCCAGCAGCTCGGAAGGGGATAACACTGAAGCTTTCTTT. Full variable domain (outside the CDR3, taken from reference TRBV5-5 and TRBJ1-1): DAGVTQSPTHLIKTRGQQVTLRCSPISGHKSVSWYQQVLGQGPQFIFQYYEKEERGRGNFPDRFSARQFPNYSSELNVNALLLGDSALYLCASSSEGDNTEAFFGQGTRLTVV.

The chain uses TRBV3-1 (or the pseudogene TRBV3-2) and TRBJ1-4; TRBD1 might be the D (5 bases). CDR3 length equals 15 residues. In germline, CDR1 is LGHDT, CDR2 YNNKEL (reference sequence). Trimming removed 5 bases at V and 0 bases at J, with 10 bases between. The CDR3 sequence is CASSGLGATNEKLFF. DNA of the CDR3: TGTGCCAGCAGCGGACTAGGGGCAACTAATGAAAAACTGTTTTTT.

This chain connects TRBV10-2 to TRBJ1-1; 8 bases are shared with TRBD1. V was clipped by 4 bases and J by 5 bases; unmatched bases: 6. Per germline, CDR1 WSHSY and CDR2 SAAADI. The CDR3 sequence is 14 residues long. The CDR3 spells CASSGWTGRTEAFF. The CDR3, as DNA: TGCGCCAGCAGTGGGTGGACAGGGAGGACTGAAGCTTTCTTT.

The genes are TRBV5-6 and TRBJ2-1; D unclear. The V end was cut by 0 bases, the J end by 0 bases, with 4 bases between. The CDR3 spans 14 residues. Germline V gene lookup returns CDR1 SGHDT and CDR2 YYEEEE. In DNA, the CDR3 is TGTGCCAGCAGCTTGGGACTCTCCTACAATGAGCAGTTCTTC. It translates to CASSLGLSYNEQFF.

This chain joins TRBV7-6 and TRBJ1-2; TRBD1 matches at 8 bases. V lost 5 bases, J lost 4 bases, and 3 bases stayed unmatched. The germline gives CDR1 SGHVS, CDR2 FNYEAQ. The CDR3 is 13 residues long. CDR3 residues: CASSLGQGYGYTF. CDR3 bases: TGTGCCAGCAGCCTCGGACAGGGCTATGGCTACACCTTC.

The rearrangement joins TRBV27 to TRBJ2-1; TRBD1 might be the D (6 bases). V gave up 4 bases and J gave up 5 bases, with 12 bases separating them. Germline CDR1 MNHEY, CDR2 SMNVEV (reference sequence). The CDR3 extends over 14 amino acids. CDR3 sequence reads: CASSSSQGNNEQFF. The CDR3 bases are TGTGCCAGCAGTTCATCACAGGGTAACAATGAGCAGTTCTTC.

V usage is TRBV18 and J usage is TRBJ1-1, with TRBD1 as a possible D gene (5 bases). From germline, CDR1 is KGHSH and CDR2 LQKENI. V gave up 7 bases and J gave up 3 bases, with 12 bases separating them. The CDR3 consists of 13 residues. CDR3 protein: CASCQDRDTEAFF. For the CDR3, the DNA is TGTGCCAGCTGCCAAGACAGAGACACTGAAGCTTTCTTT.

Written as DNA, the CDR3 is TGTGCCAGCAGCCATGCGGGGGGGAACACTGAAGCTTTCTTT. The encoded protein is CASSHAGGNTEAFF. V gene TRBV4-2 combines with J gene TRBJ1-1, with D perhaps TRBD1 (5 bases). The CDR3 runs 14 residues. CDR1 is LGHNA, CDR2 YNFKEQ, per germline. V lost 3 bases to trimming and J lost 1 base, with 9 bases between them.

The chain uses TRBV7-9 and TRBJ1-1; 7 bases are shared with TRBD1. The length of the CDR3 is 16 residues. Germline CDR1 is SEHNR and CDR2 is FQNEAQ (reference sequence). J gave up 4 bases and V 8 bases, and 16 bases lay outside the gene matches. DNA of the CDR3: TGTGCCAGCTGGGCCCCCAGGGGGGAACGGGGCACTGAAGCTTTCTTT. It codes for CASWAPRGERGTEAFF.

The chain uses TRBV27 and TRBJ2-3, with 9 nucleotides matching TRBD2. Losses at the gene ends were 4 bases for V and 3 bases for J; bases not matched to a gene: 5. The CDR3 is 15 residues long. In germline, CDR1 is MNHEY, CDR2 SMNVEV (reference sequence). CDR3: CASSSSGGPTDTQYF. The CDR3, as DNA: TGTGCCAGCAGTTCCAGCGGGGGGCCTACAGATACGCAGTATTTT.

The chain employs TRBV29-1 and TRBJ1-4, with a possible D match to TRBD1 (5 bases). Trimming took off 6 bases at V and 8 bases at J, with 10 bases between the two ends. The CDR3 covers 11 residues. Germline V lookup: CDR1 SQVTM, CDR2 ANQGSEA. CDR3 region: CSVRVGEKLFF. DNA of the CDR3: TGCAGCGTCAGGGTTGGGGAAAAACTGTTTTTT.

This rearrangement joins TRBV4-1 to TRBJ1-1; maybe TRBD1 (6 bases). Germline V CDR1 and CDR2: MGHRA, YSYEKL. V was clipped by 0 bases and J by 1 base, with 12 bases between them. There are 16 residues in the CDR3. The CDR3 spells CASSQDRRGSNTEAFF. Here the CDR3 DNA reads TGCGCCAGCAGCCAAGATCGAAGGGGGTCGAACACTGAAGCTTTCTTT.

V gene TRBV11-2 combines with J gene TRBJ2-5, with TRBD2 identical over 7 bases. J was trimmed by 5 bases and V by 1 base; bases with no gene match: 4. Looked up from germline, CDR1 is SGHAT and CDR2 is FQNNGV. The CDR3 is made up of 14 amino acids. The CDR3 is CASSLGGEGETQYF. The CDR3 region has the DNA TGTGCCAGCAGCTTAGGAGGGGAGGGGGAGACCCAGTACTTC.

V usage is TRBV19 and J usage is TRBJ2-1, with 9 bases identical to TRBD2. There are 15 residues in the CDR3. CDR1 and CDR2 from the germline V gene are LNHDA and SQIVND (reference sequence). Trimming took 6 bases from V and 4 from J; bases not matched to a gene: 7. The CDR3 spells CASRRLADAYNEQFF. The CDR3, as DNA: TGTGCCAGTAGACGACTAGCGGACGCTTACAATGAGCAGTTCTTC.

In nucleotides, the CDR3 is TGTGCCAGCAGCCACGACCTCTACAATGAGCAGTTCTTC. This translates into CASSHDLYNEQFF. The genes are TRBV6-5 and TRBJ2-1; D unresolved. Per germline, CDR1 MNHEY and CDR2 SVGAGI. Trimming shortened V by 6 bases and J by 3 bases, and 9 bases separated the two germline ends. This CDR3 spans 13 amino acids.

The V and J genes are TRBV28 and TRBJ2-3; D is unresolved. The CDR3 spans 14 residues. V lost 2 bases and J lost 6, with 12 bases in between. Germline V CDR1 and CDR2: MDHEN, SYDVKM. The CDR3 sequence is CASSLRPTLDTQYF. Here the CDR3 DNA reads TGTGCCAGCAGTTTAAGACCTACTCTCGATACGCAGTATTTT.

The chain has TRBV25-1 and TRBJ2-5; TRBD1 or TRBD2 may be the D gene (5 bases each). The germline gives CDR1 MGHDK, CDR2 SYGVNS. The CDR3 contains 14 residues. The V end was cut by 7 bases, the J end by 3 bases, with 15 bases between. CDR3 in amino acids: CASNPGTEEETQYF. CDR3 nucleotides: TGTGCCAGCAATCCCGGGACGGAAGAAGAGACCCAGTACTTC.

This chain joins TRBV7-3 and TRBJ2-2; 7 bases line up with TRBD2. From germline, CDR1 is SGHTA and CDR2 FQGTGA. Germline trimming cut 3 bases from V and 3 bases from J; bases unmatched to any gene: 1. This CDR3 is built from 14 residues. The CDR3 nucleotides are TGTGCCAGCAGCTTGACTAGCTACACCGGGGAGCTGTTTTTT. Translated: CASSLTSYTGELFF. The complete variable domain, with remaining parts taken from reference TRBV7-3 and TRBJ2-2, reads GAGVSQTPSNKVTEKGKYVELRCDPISGHTALYWYRQSLGQGPEFLIYFQGTGAADDSGLPNDRFFAVRPEGSVSTLKIQRTERGDSAVYLCASSLTSYTGELFFGEGSRLTVL.

This clone has a handful of counts. V gene TRBV14 combines with J gene TRBJ2-1, with a tentative D call TRBD2 (5 bases). Trimming took 0 bases from V and 1 from J, leaving 10 bases between them. The CDR3 runs to 16 residues. Germline lookup yields CDR1 SGHDN and CDR2 FVKESK. CDR3 nucleotide sequence: TGTGCCAGCAGCCAAGATGAGGGAGATTCCTACAATGAGCAGTTCTTC. It specifies CASSQDEGDSYNEQFF.

This chain links TRBV19 with TRBJ2-2; TRBD2 might be the D (6 bases). Between the trimmed V and J ends, which lost 5 bases and 5 bases, there was a span of 15 bases. Germline V gives CDR1 LNHDA, CDR2 SQIVND (reference sequence). This CDR3 is built from 15 residues. The DNA of the CDR3 is TGTGCCAGTAGTCTGGGGACTTTTTCGACCGGGGAGCTGTTTTTT. Translating it yields CASSLGTFSTGELFF.

This clone was detected only a few times. The chain employs TRBV19 and TRBJ1-1; D remains ambiguous. The V end was cut by 5 bases, the J end by 0 bases, with 7 bases between. The germline V gene encodes CDR1 LNHDA and CDR2 SQIVND (reference sequence). This CDR3 has 13 amino acids. The CDR3 is CASSEGLNTEAFF. In DNA, the CDR3 is TGTGCCAGTAGTGAAGGGTTGAACACTGAAGCTTTCTTT. Using reference TRBV19 and TRBJ1-1 for the parts outside the CDR3, the full variable domain is DGGITQSPKYLFRKEGQNVTLSCEQNLNHDAMYWYRQDPGQGLRLIYYSQIVNDFQKGDIAEGYSVSREKKESFPLTVTSAQKNPTAFYLCASSEGLNTEAFFGQGTRLTVV.

This rearrangement joins TRBV7-9 to TRBJ1-5, with a weak D call TRBD1 (5 bases). V was shortened by 5 bases and J by 5 bases, with 13 bases between the two germline ends. Germline CDR1 reads SEHNR; CDR2 reads FQNEAQ (reference sequence). The CDR3 loop spans 14 amino acids. CDR3 residues: CASSPSGLYQPQHF. The CDR3 DNA reads TGTGCCAGCAGCCCATCGGGACTATATCAGCCCCAGCATTTT.

The rearrangement uses TRBV2 and TRBJ2-1; D is perhaps TRBD1 (6 bases). The germline gives CDR1 SNHLY, CDR2 FYNNEI. This CDR3 has 10 amino acids. V was clipped by 9 bases and J by 8 bases, with 8 bases between them. The CDR3 here is CARNRDEQFF. CDR3 sequence (DNA): TGTGCCAGGAACAGGGATGAGCAGTTCTTC. Full variable domain (rest looked up from reference TRBV2 and TRBJ2-1): EPEVTQTPSHQVTQMGQEVILRCVPISNHLYFYWYRQILGQKVEFLVSFYNNEISEKSEIFDDQFSVERPDGSNFTLKIRSTKLEDSAMYFCARNRDEQFFGPGTRLTVL.

This clone appeared once. The rearrangement links TRBV10-3 to TRBJ2-7; perhaps TRBD1 as D (6 bases). Germline V gives CDR1 ENHRY, CDR2 SYGVKD. Trimming stripped 4 bases from V and 3 bases from J, with 13 bases between. The CDR3 runs to 14 residues. The CDR3 DNA reads as TGTGCCATCAGTGCCTCGACAGGTATCTACGAGCAGTACTTC. This sequence encodes CAISASTGIYEQYF.